This T cell receptor (beta chain) was found in a study of graft-versus-host responses after intestinal transplantation. Trimming removed 4 bases from V and 4 bases from J, with 14 bases in between. The CDR3 consists of 14 residues. Germline-derived CDR1 and CDR2 are SGHRS and YFSETQ. To note about this clone: Its antigen is unidentified.

Some clones are missing from TCRdb's copy, which holds only in-frame ones; the method was immunoSEQ multiplex PCR. Of some 140,000 clones listed, more than 80% are singletons. The TCR sequence derives from a human donor who received an intestinal transplant. Sample: unstimulated CD4+ T cells sorted from spleen or lymph node cells, taken before intestinal transplant. The V and J genes are TRBV5-1 and TRBJ1-1; a weak D match, TRBD1 (6 bases). The CDR3 spells CASSAGQGSTEAFF. The CDR3 nucleotides are TGCGCCAGCAGCGCGGGTCAGGGGTCCACTGAAGCTTTCTTT.